Listed here are 3 T cell receptor beta chains from one sample, sequenced in a study of cytomegalovirus exposure and HLA in healthy donors. The PCR ran on 60 Vbeta and 13 Jbeta primers. TCRdb's table, derived via immunoSEQ multiplex PCR, lists solely in-frame clones and lacks some. The sample has roughly 150,000 clones; approximately 85% are singletons. Sequencing used PBMCs. The receptors stem from a girl aged 2 to 9 in good health and CMV-seropositive.

Written as DNA, the CDR3 is TGCAGCGTGATTAGCGGGACCTTCTCAGCAGATACGCAGTATTTT. Translating gives CSVISGTFSADTQYF. The genes are TRBV29-1 and TRBJ2-3; 8 nucleotides match TRBD2. The CDR3 runs 15 residues. Germline values: CDR1 SQVTM, CDR2 ANQGSEA. The V and J ends lost 6 bases and 4 bases, in that order; junction bases with no gene match: 12.

This clone was seen a few times. The chain carries TRBV6-5 and TRBJ1-4; no definite D call. The CDR3 sequence is 14 residues long. Trimming left V 7 bases short and J 2 bases short, with 11 bases between. Looked up from germline, CDR1 is MNHEY and CDR2 is SVGAGI. CDR3 sequence: CASKATPTNEKLFF. As DNA, the CDR3 is TGTGCCAGCAAAGCAACCCCTACTAATGAAAAACTGTTTTTT.

V is TRBV5-6 and J is TRBJ2-5, with D perhaps TRBD1 (6 bases). The CDR3 is 13 residues long. Trimming took off 6 bases at V and 3 bases at J, with 12 bases between the two ends. CDR1 and CDR2 (germline): SGHDT, YYEEEE. The CDR3 coding sequence is TGTGCCAGCACCAGGTCAGGGGAAGAGACCCAGTACTTC. It yields the protein CASTRSGEETQYF.